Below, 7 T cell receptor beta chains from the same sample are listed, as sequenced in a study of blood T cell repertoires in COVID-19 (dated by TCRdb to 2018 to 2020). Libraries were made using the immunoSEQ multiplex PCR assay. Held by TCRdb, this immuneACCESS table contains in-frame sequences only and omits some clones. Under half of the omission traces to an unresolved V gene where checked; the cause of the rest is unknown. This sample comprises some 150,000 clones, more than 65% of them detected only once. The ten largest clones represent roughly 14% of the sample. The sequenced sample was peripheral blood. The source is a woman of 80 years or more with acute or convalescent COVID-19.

The CDR3, as DNA: TGTGCCAGCAGTGAATGGGGGCAGGGGCTGGGTTCCTACGAGCAGTACTTC. Translated, it gives CASSEWGQGLGSYEQYF. The chain joins TRBV6-1 to TRBJ2-7, with D tentatively TRBD1 (6 bases). Germline V lookup: CDR1 MNHNS, CDR2 SASEGT. The V end lost 2 bases, the J end lost 1 base, and 18 bases lay between the germline ends. CDR3 length: 17 amino acids.

The CDR3 loop is CAWTPTNTGELFF. The CDR3 nucleotides read TGTGCCTGGACCCCTACGAACACCGGGGAGCTGTTTTTT. This chain joins TRBV30 and TRBJ2-2; D gene unclear. Germline lookup yields CDR1 GTSNPN and CDR2 SVGIG (reference sequence). The germline V and J ends were trimmed by 4 bases and 0 bases, with 6 bases remaining between them. The length of the CDR3 is 13 residues. Full variable domain (rest looked up from reference TRBV30 and TRBJ2-2): SQTIHQWPATLVQPVGSPLSLECTVEGTSNPNLYWYRQAAGRGLQLLFYSVGIGQISSEVPQNLSASRPQDRQFILSSKKLLLSDSGFYLCAWTPTNTGELFFGEGSRLTVL.

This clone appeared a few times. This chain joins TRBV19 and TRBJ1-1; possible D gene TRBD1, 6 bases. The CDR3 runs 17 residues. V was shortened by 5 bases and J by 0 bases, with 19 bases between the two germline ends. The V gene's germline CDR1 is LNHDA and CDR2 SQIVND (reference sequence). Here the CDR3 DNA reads TGTGCCAGTAGTTCCATCGCTCTAGGGACAATGAACACTGAAGCTTTCTTT. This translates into CASSSIALGTMNTEAFF.

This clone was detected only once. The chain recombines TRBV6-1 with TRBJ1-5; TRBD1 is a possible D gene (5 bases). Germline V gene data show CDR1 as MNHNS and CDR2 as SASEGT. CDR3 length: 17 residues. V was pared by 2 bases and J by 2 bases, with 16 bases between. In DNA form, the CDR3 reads TGTGCCAGCAGTGAACTCGTCGGGGGTCAGGGCAATCAGCCCCAGCATTTT. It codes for CASSELVGGQGNQPQHF.

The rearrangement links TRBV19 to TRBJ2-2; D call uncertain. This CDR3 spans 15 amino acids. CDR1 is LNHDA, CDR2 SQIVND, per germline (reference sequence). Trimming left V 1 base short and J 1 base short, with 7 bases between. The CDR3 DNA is TGTGCCAGTAGTATAGTCTTCAGGAACACCGGGGAGCTGTTTTTT. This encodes CASSIVFRNTGELFF.

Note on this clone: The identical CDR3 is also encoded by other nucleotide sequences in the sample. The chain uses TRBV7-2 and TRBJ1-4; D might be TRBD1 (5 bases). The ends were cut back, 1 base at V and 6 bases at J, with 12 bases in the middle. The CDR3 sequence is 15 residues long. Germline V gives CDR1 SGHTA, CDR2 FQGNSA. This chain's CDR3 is CASSLVGGGYEKLFF. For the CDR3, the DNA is TGTGCCAGCAGCTTAGTGGGGGGAGGATATGAAAAACTGTTTTTT.

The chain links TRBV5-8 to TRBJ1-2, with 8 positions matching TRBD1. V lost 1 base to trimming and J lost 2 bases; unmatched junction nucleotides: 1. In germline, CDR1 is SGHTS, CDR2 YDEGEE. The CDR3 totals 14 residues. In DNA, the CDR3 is TGTGCCAGCAGCTTGCAGGGGGCAAACTATGGCTACACCTTC. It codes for CASSLQGANYGYTF. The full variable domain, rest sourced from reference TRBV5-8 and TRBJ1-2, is EAGVTQSPTHLIKTRGQQATLRCSPISGHTSVYWYQQALGLGLQFLLWYDEGEERNRGNFPPRFSGRQFPNYSSELNVNALELEDSALYLCASSLQGANYGYTFGSGTRLTVV.